What follows are 23 T cell receptor beta chains derived from one specimen sequenced in a study of lymphopenia after photon versus proton radiotherapy. The repertoire was sequenced with immunoSEQ multiplex PCR; TCRdb's copy has only in-frame clones and lacks some. The top ten hold 4% to 6.5% of the sample, which has 26,000 or so clones, more than 80% seen once. The source was peripheral blood, collected from a patient treated with photon-based radiotherapy. Every receptor here comes from a man aged 30 to 45 with gastric cancer.

The chain combines TRBV10-3 with TRBJ1-1, with TRBD1 identical over 8 bases. V dropped 6 bases and J dropped 0; count of bases not matched to a gene: 3. CDR3 size: 14 residues. CDR1 is ENHRY and CDR2 is SYGVKD in the germline V gene. The CDR3 spells CAIRGTGLNTEAFF. CDR3 DNA: TGTGCCATCAGGGGGACAGGCCTGAACACTGAAGCTTTCTTT.

The V and J genes are TRBV6-1 and TRBJ2-5; the D is unclear. The CDR3 covers 11 residues. The germline V gene has CDR1 MNHNS and CDR2 SASEGT. Trimming stripped 4 bases from V and 4 bases from J, with 4 bases between. The CDR3 sequence: CASSVGETQYF. For the CDR3, the DNA is TGTGCCAGCAGTGTAGGAGAGACCCAGTACTTC.

In this sample, this clone turned up once. V and J are TRBV7-2 and TRBJ1-2, with unresolved D. CDR3 size: 12 residues. V lost 4 bases and J lost 2, with 5 bases in between. Germline V CDR1 and CDR2: SGHTA, FQGNSA. The CDR3 DNA reads as TGTGCCAGCAGCTACCAAAACTATGGCTACACCTTC. This translates into CASSYQNYGYTF.

The V gene is TRBV6-5, the J gene TRBJ2-2; D not resolved. The CDR3 contains 15 residues. The germline V and J ends were trimmed by 11 bases and 2 bases, with 18 bases remaining between them. Germline CDR1 MNHEY, CDR2 SVGAGI. CDR3 sequence (DNA): TGTGCCTCCACCCCAGTTCCTTTAAACACCGGGGAGCTGTTTTTT. Its translation: CASTPVPLNTGELFF.

The chain uses TRBV14 and TRBJ2-7; D not certain. This CDR3 is 13 amino acids long. The germline V gene has CDR1 SGHDN and CDR2 FVKESK. The V end was cut by 4 bases, the J end by 3 bases, with 10 bases between. For the CDR3, the DNA is TGTGCCAGCAGCCCTGACTGGAGCTACGAGCAGTACTTC. Translated, it gives CASSPDWSYEQYF.

The chain recombines TRBV18 with TRBJ1-1, with a possible D match to TRBD1 (5 bases). Germline CDR1 and CDR2: KGHSH and LQKENI. CDR3 length: 16 amino acids. V was trimmed by 6 bases and J by 0 bases, leaving 17 bases between them. The CDR3 sequence is CASSPGLTALNTEAFF. In DNA form, the CDR3 reads TGTGCCAGCTCCCCCGGACTGACAGCTCTGAACACTGAAGCTTTCTTT.

This chain joins TRBV7-2 and TRBJ2-2; TRBD2 might be the D (5 bases). CDR3 length equals 13 residues. Germline-derived CDR1 and CDR2 are SGHTA and FQGNSA. Deletions cut 2 bases from V and 5 bases from J, with 6 bases between. The CDR3 loop reads CASSLRTTGELFF. The CDR3 DNA follows: TGTGCCAGCAGCTTAAGGACTACCGGGGAGCTGTTTTTT.

This clone was counted once. The V gene is TRBV6-5, the J gene TRBJ2-3; TRBD1 might be the D (5 bases). Germline CDR1 reads MNHEY; CDR2 reads SVGAGI. CDR3 length: 14 residues. V lost 0 bases and J lost 7, with 11 bases in between. CDR3 in amino acids: CASSYSDSLNTQYF. The CDR3 DNA follows: TGTGCCAGCAGTTACTCAGACAGCTTAAATACGCAGTATTTT.

The chain employs TRBV6-6 and TRBJ2-3, with 7 bases identical to TRBD1. Germline lookup yields CDR1 MNHNY and CDR2 SVGAGI (reference sequence). Trimming took 7 bases from V and 5 from J; bases not matched to a gene: 9. There are 14 residues in the CDR3. CDR3 sequence: CASNPRAGGDTQYF. CDR3 sequence (DNA): TGTGCCAGCAACCCGAGGGCAGGGGGAGATACGCAGTATTTT.

The gene calls are TRBV7-3 and TRBJ1-6, with D uncertain. The ends were cut back, 2 bases at V and 8 bases at J, with 10 bases in the middle. Germline lookup yields CDR1 SGHTA and CDR2 FQGTGA. The CDR3 covers 14 residues. The chain's CDR3 is CASSLSSQDSPLHF. CDR3 sequence (DNA): TGTGCCAGCAGCTTATCAAGTCAGGATTCACCCCTCCACTTT.

J is TRBJ1-1 and V is TRBV11-2; weak D call: TRBD1 (6 bases). CDR1 SGHAT and CDR2 FQNNGV come from the germline V gene. V was cut by 4 bases and J by 4 bases, with 13 bases left in between. The CDR3 has 14 amino acids. CDR3 loop: CASSSSGAITEAFF. The CDR3 DNA is TGTGCCAGCAGCTCATCGGGGGCAATCACTGAAGCTTTCTTT. The full variable domain, in which reference TRBV11-2 and TRBJ1-1 provide the parts outside the CDR3, is EAGVAQSPRYKIIEKRQSVAFWCNPISGHATLYWYQQILGQGPKLLIQFQNNGVVDDSQLPKDRFSAERLKGVDSTLKIQPAKLEDSAVYLCASSSSGAITEAFFGQGTRLTVV.

The rearrangement joins TRBV5-1 to TRBJ2-5; 9 bases map to TRBD2. The CDR3 is 14 amino acids. The germline V gene encodes CDR1 SGHRS and CDR2 YFSETQ. With 1 base clipped from V and 6 bases from J, the junction kept 4 bases outside the gene matches. CDR3 in amino acids: CASSLSSGVQTQYF. The CDR3 bases are TGCGCCAGCAGCTTGTCTAGCGGGGTTCAGACCCAGTACTTC.

DNA for the CDR3: TGTGCCAGCAGCTTAGACGGGCGGGGGGGCGTGGATGAGCAGTTCTTC. Its protein product is CASSLDGRGGVDEQFF. The genes are TRBV11-3 and TRBJ2-1; 9 bases line up with TRBD2. The junction had 8 bases not matched to a gene; V was cut back by 0 bases and J by 8 bases. In germline, CDR1 is SGHNT, CDR2 YENEEA. CDR3 length equals 16 residues.

This chain connects TRBV6-5 to TRBJ2-7; 11 bases fit TRBD1. The CDR3 sequence is 14 residues long. The V gene end was trimmed by 6 bases and the J gene end by 6 bases; junction bases not matched to a gene: 7. CDR1 is MNHEY and CDR2 is SVGAGI in the germline V gene. The CDR3 here is CASRIGTGGGEQYF. CDR3 sequence (DNA): TGTGCCAGCAGAATTGGGACAGGGGGAGGCGAGCAGTACTTC.

The chain recombines TRBV5-1 with TRBJ2-3; D call uncertain. This CDR3 region has 13 residues. Germline-derived CDR1 and CDR2 are SGHRS and YFSETQ. V dropped 0 bases and J dropped 4 bases, with 6 bases sitting between them. CDR3 loop: CASSLASADTQYF. The CDR3 DNA follows: TGCGCCAGCAGCTTGGCCTCGGCAGATACGCAGTATTTT. The complete variable domain, with remaining parts taken from reference TRBV5-1 and TRBJ2-3, reads KAGVTQTPRYLIKTRGQQVTLSCSPISGHRSVSWYQQTPGQGLQFLFEYFSETQRNKGNFPGRFSGRQFSNSRSEMNVSTLELGDSALYLCASSLASADTQYFGPGTRLTVL.

The chain links TRBV18 to TRBJ1-6, with D unclear. Deletions cut 2 bases from V and 8 bases from J, with 10 bases between. The CDR3 contains 14 residues. The V gene's germline CDR1 is KGHSH and CDR2 LQKENI. The CDR3: CASSPAARDSPLHF. The CDR3 nucleotides read TGTGCCAGCTCACCAGCAGCTAGGGATTCACCCCTCCACTTT.

The chain joins TRBV11-2 to TRBJ2-3; D is uncertain. V was trimmed by 1 base and J by 2 bases, leaving 10 bases between them. This CDR3 region has 15 residues. Germline V gives CDR1 SGHAT, CDR2 FQNNGV. The CDR3 nucleotides read TGTGCCAGCAGCTTAGTAATGCAGGACACAGATACGCAGTATTTT. The encoded protein is CASSLVMQDTDTQYF.

The V gene is TRBV11-3, the J gene TRBJ2-7; TRBD1 might be the D (5 bases). CDR1 is SGHNT and CDR2 is YENEEA in the germline V gene. The CDR3 sequence is 12 residues long. The V gene lost 7 bases and the J gene lost 6 bases, with 13 bases spanning the gap. The CDR3 coding sequence is TGTGCCAGCACCAACCGACAGACCGAGCAGTACTTC. The encoded protein is CASTNRQTEQYF. The full variable domain, with the rest looked up from reference TRBV11-3 and TRBJ2-7, is EAGVVQSPRYKIIEKKQPVAFWCNPISGHNTLYWYLQNLGQGPELLIRYENEEAVDDSQLPKDRFSAERLKGVDSTLKIQPAELGDSAVYLCASTNRQTEQYFGPGTRLTVT.

The V gene is TRBV11-3, the J gene TRBJ2-7; 10 bases agree with TRBD1. The CDR3 extends over 18 amino acids. Trimming took 0 bases from V and 5 from J; bases not matched to a gene: 13. The germline gives CDR1 SGHNT, CDR2 YENEEA. CDR3 coding DNA: TGTGCCAGCAGCTTAGACTCTGGGGGGACAGGGGTGATGAACGAGCAGTACTTC. Translating it yields CASSLDSGGTGVMNEQYF.

V usage is TRBV4-1 and J usage is TRBJ2-5; TRBD1 agrees at 10 bases. This CDR3 is built from 16 residues. Germline V gene lookup returns CDR1 MGHRA and CDR2 YSYEKL. V trimming: 2 bases; J trimming: 4 bases; junction bases outside the gene matches: 7. For the CDR3, the DNA is TGCGCCAGCAGCCAAACCGGGACAGGGGAAGGAGAGACCCAGTACTTC. It codes for CASSQTGTGEGETQYF.

The chain carries TRBV7-2 and TRBJ2-5; D is unclear. The ends were cut back, 5 bases at V and 1 base at J, with 8 bases in the middle. The CDR3 extends over 13 amino acids. CDR1 and CDR2 (germline): SGHTA, FQGNSA. The CDR3 DNA is TGTGCCAGCAGCCTAAGGACCCAAGAGACCCAGTACTTC. It yields the protein CASSLRTQETQYF.

This chain links TRBV19 with TRBJ1-1, with no clear D. The CDR3 has 13 amino acids. Trimming removed 7 bases at V and 1 base at J, with 10 bases between. CDR1 LNHDA and CDR2 SQIVND come from the germline V gene (reference sequence). In DNA, the CDR3 is TGTGCCAGTACGCAGGAACCGAACACTGAAGCTTTCTTT. This encodes CASTQEPNTEAFF.

The V and J genes are TRBV6-1 and TRBJ2-7, with 8 nucleotides matching TRBD1. Germline V lookup: CDR1 MNHNS, CDR2 SASEGT. This CDR3 has 14 residues. V shed 10 bases and J 2 bases; nucleotides not matched to a gene: 10. CDR3 nucleotides: TGTGCCACCGGAAGTCCGGACAGGGCCTACGAGCAGTACTTC. Protein: CATGSPDRAYEQYF.